These T cell receptor beta chains were read from a single sample in a study of blood T cell repertoires in COVID-19. TCRdb's table, derived via immunoSEQ multiplex PCR, lists solely in-frame clones and lacks some. The sample records approximately 250,000 clones, less than 90% being singletons. Source material: peripheral blood. These receptors all come from a man aged 55 to 69 who had recovered from COVID-19. The CDR3 runs from the conserved cysteine through the conserved F or W. The order of the fields is V gene, clone size, J gene, CDR3 length, CDR3 protein. Clone sizes are given selectively: once, few, many, or a class where the clone is expanded.

>TRBV21-1|.|TRBJ2-7|15
CASSQEITGVDEQYF
>TRBV6-4|.|TRBJ2-2|13
CASSRDFTGELFF
>TRBV11-2|.|TRBJ2-4|16
CASSKEAEIAKNIQYF
>TRBV6-5|.|TRBJ2-2|12
CASSKGAGELFF
>TRBV6-2/TRBV6-3|.|TRBJ2-4|19
CASSPPRDYSVLVKNIQYF
>TRBV12-3/TRBV12-4|.|TRBJ2-3|11
CASSLGRGQYF
>TRBV3-1/TRBV3-2|.|TRBJ2-5|14
CASSQAAGEETQYF
>TRBV2|.|TRBJ1-6|16
CASRDDKGQGNSPLHF
>TRBV18|few|TRBJ1-1|14
CASSPDRVITEAFF
>TRBV28|.|TRBJ1-2|12
CASRGGQGGYTF
>TRBV6-1|.|TRBJ1-2|15
CASSERDSDLYGYTF
>TRBV9|once|TRBJ2-7|16
CASSPRLAGGLYEQYF
>TRBV5-1|.|TRBJ2-7|15
CASSLSPVSSYEQYF
>TRBV7-8|.|TRBJ2-7|18
CASSLGRGTSIKRYEQYF
>TRBV6-5|.|TRBJ2-7|15
CASRRGQGAGYEQYF
>TRBV2|.|TRBJ2-1|14
CASTRRSRYNEQFF
>TRBV7-9|.|TRBJ2-7|17
CASSLAGQRDYSYEQYF
>TRBV5-5|.|TRBJ2-1|16
CASSSGTGSSYNEQFF
>TRBV12-3/TRBV12-4|few|TRBJ1-5|13
CASRRTGSQPQHF
>TRBV30|.|TRBJ1-1|11
CAWSGSTEAFF
>TRBV7-9|.|TRBJ1-1|13
CATMMGRGTEAFF
>TRBV27|.|TRBJ2-7|17
CASSSQFRQGGSYEQYF
>TRBV28|.|TRBJ1-5|16
CASNLLGQGNAQPQHF
>TRBV11-2|.|TRBJ2-1|15
CASSLVPLANNEQFF
>TRBV7-9|.|TRBJ1-1|15
CASSLGASMNTEAFF
>TRBV20-1|.|TRBJ2-5|16
CSASRPVAGGRGTQYF
>TRBV6-7|.|TRBJ1-6|17
CASSPSGGASYNSPLHF
>TRBV2|.|TRBJ1-6|15
CASSDWGRESSPLHF
>TRBV19|once|TRBJ2-1|13
CASKMGQHNEQFF
>TRBV5-1|.|TRBJ1-1|13
CASSPSGDTEAFF
>TRBV12-3/TRBV12-4|.|TRBJ1-3|13
CASKSAAGNTIYF
>TRBV7-2|.|TRBJ2-2|15
CASSKPKANTGELFF
>TRBV15|once|TRBJ2-3|14
CATRPGGRTDTQYF
>TRBV7-7|once|TRBJ2-5|11
CASSSGETQYF
>TRBV10-3|.|TRBJ2-7|14
CAISVSKGRYEQYF
>TRBV7-8|.|TRBJ2-1|14
CASSSQDRYNEQFF
>TRBV12-5|.|TRBJ2-3|14
CASGFGPGGDTQYF
>TRBV7-3|.|TRBJ1-1|15
CASSFLTGVGTEAFF
>TRBV7-8|.|TRBJ2-2|15
CASSSGQWGMGELFF
>TRBV7-9|.|TRBJ2-7|15
CASSITGTGDFEQYF
>TRBV19|.|TRBJ2-4|16
CASSFLSGLAKNIQYF
>TRBV19|.|TRBJ2-5|14
CASSITGDQETQYF
>TRBV9|.|TRBJ2-5|14
CASSARTGLETQYF
>TRBV18|.|TRBJ1-1|15
CASSPYDSGNTEAFF
>TRBV6-5|.|TRBJ2-1|15
CASAPGQGGYNEQFF
>TRBV27|.|TRBJ1-2|12
CASSSGLGGYTF
>TRBV5-1|.|TRBJ2-7|14
CASSNSLATYEQYF
>TRBV6-5|.|TRBJ2-7|15
CASSQPKWRVYEQYF
>TRBV7-8|.|TRBJ2-1|16
CASSLEARVRGNEQFF
>TRBV11-2|.|TRBJ2-3|17
CASSLGGVAGSTDTQYF